This paragraph reports one T cell receptor beta chain. This sample is drawn from a study of blood T cells in healthy people across ages. Looking at the study overall: Template switching recovered approximately one barcoded beta molecule for every two T cells.

A second about 6 to 12 cycle PCR used barcoded and J-beta primers. One entry per CDR3 protein results from TCRdb running MiXCR on the 5' RACE reads. The sample shows roughly 650,000 distinct CDR3 sequences, 32% of them seen only once. Germline V gene data show CDR1 as SEHNR and CDR2 as FQNEAQ (reference sequence). V lost 2 bases, J lost 8 bases, and 10 bases lay in between. The CDR3 loop spans 14 amino acids. Drawing of peripheral blood yielded about 10 milliliters from each donor. The chain is built from TRBV7-9 and TRBJ1-6, with D possibly TRBD1 on 6 matching bases. This TCR was recovered from a woman over 75 in good health. Input material: blood. The CDR3 bases are TGTGCCAGCAGCTTAAGGGCAGGGGATTCACCCCTCCACTTT. This translates into CASSLRAGDSPLHF.